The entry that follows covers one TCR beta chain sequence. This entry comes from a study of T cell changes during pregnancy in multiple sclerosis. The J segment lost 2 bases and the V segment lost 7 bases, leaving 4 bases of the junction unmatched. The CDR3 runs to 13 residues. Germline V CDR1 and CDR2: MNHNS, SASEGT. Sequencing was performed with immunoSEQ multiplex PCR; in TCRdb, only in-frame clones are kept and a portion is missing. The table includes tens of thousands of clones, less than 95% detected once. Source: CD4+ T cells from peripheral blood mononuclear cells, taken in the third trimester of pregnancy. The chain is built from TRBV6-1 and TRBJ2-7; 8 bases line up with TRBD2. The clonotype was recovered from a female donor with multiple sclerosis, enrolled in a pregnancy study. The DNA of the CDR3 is TGTGCCAGCAAACTAGCGGCCCCCTACGAGCAGTACTTC. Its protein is CASKLAAPYEQYF.